This T cell receptor (beta chain) comes out of a study of T-cell reconstitution after alpha-beta-depleted transplantation in children. The CDR3 totals 17 residues. Trimming cost V 2 bases and J 4 bases; bases outside gene matches: 9. CDR1 and CDR2 (germline): DFQATT, SNEGSKA (reference sequence). Overall study findings and caveats: By about two months after transplant, alpha-beta T cells reportedly arose from several hundred graft clones that had expanded.

Unique molecular identifiers were incorporated during preparation of the TCRbeta library. MiXCR, run by TCRdb on the PCR reads, gives a single entry per CDR3 protein. The sample yields 200,000 to 250,000 distinct CDR3 sequences, around 8.4% seen once. Many counts were recorded for this clonotype. Its antigen is currently unknown. The TCR was taken from a male patient between 2 and 10 years old who had a stem cell transplant for acute myeloid leukemia, so the T cells may come from the graft donor. The genes are TRBV20-1 and TRBJ2-1, with 12 bases that match TRBD2. Material: PBMCs, mostly from graft donor cells, obtained 360 days after TCRalphabeta/CD19-depleted stem cell transplant. The DNA of the CDR3 is TGCAGTGCTAGACTTCTAGCGGGGGGGCATTCTTACAATGAGCAGTTCTTC. Translated: CSARLLAGGHSYNEQFF.